These T cell receptor beta chains were read from a single sample in a study of T-cell memory formation after mild COVID-19. TCRdb called the 5' RACE reads again in MiXCR, with one record for every CDR3 protein. The sample consists of 300,000 to 400,000 distinct CDR3 sequences, around 30% of them appearing once. The sequencing sample was made of PBMCs or a T cell subset sorted from them (not recorded which). Every receptor here comes from an adult woman who had mild COVID-19 (a few samples of this study predate the infection). Cell type and time point are not known. CDR3s include the opening cysteine and the closing phenylalanine or tryptophan. The order of the fields is D gene, clone size, V gene, J gene, CDR3 DNA, CDR3 protein. The D gene is left open where the match is weak. For some rows the clone size is stated as once, few or many, or as a class when expanded; others skip it.

.	.	TRBV5-5	TRBJ2-1	TGTGCCAGCAGCTTGGAAAGTCGGCGGGGACTGGCCAATGAGCAGTTCTTC	CASSLESRRGLANEQFF
.	few	TRBV7-9	TRBJ1-1	TGTGCCAGCAGCCGTACAGGAATGAACACTGAAGCTTTCTTT	CASSRTGMNTEAFF
.	few	TRBV13	TRBJ1-4	TGTGCCAGCAGCTCCCGCTCAGGCGCAACTAATGAAAAACTGTTTTTT	CASSSRSGATNEKLFF
.	.	TRBV6-6	TRBJ1-4	TGTGCCAGCAGTTACGATGCGAGGGAACTGTTTTTT	CASSYDARELFF
.	few	TRBV7-3	TRBJ2-3	TGTGCCAGCAGCTGGGGGGGATCAGGGGGCATGAATACGCAGTATTTT	CASSWGGSGGMNTQYF
.	few	TRBV5-1	TRBJ1-1	TGCGCCAGCAGCTTGGTGACAGCAAACAGTTTGAACACTGAAGCTTTCTTT	CASSLVTANSLNTEAFF
.	.	TRBV24-1	TRBJ1-1	TGTGCCACCAGCGGGGCTTCGAACACTGAAGCTTTCTTT	CATSGASNTEAFF
TRBD2	.	TRBV6-2/TRBV6-3	TRBJ2-1	TGTGCCAGCAGTTCTCCCCTAGCGGGAGCCTACAATGAGCAGTTCTTC	CASSSPLAGAYNEQFF
TRBD2	.	TRBV5-1	TRBJ2-1	TGCGCCAGCAGCTTGTCGGGCGGGGGGGCAAATGAGCAGTTCTTC	CASSLSGGGANEQFF
.	.	TRBV12-3/TRBV12-4	TRBJ1-6	TGTGCCAGCAGTCCCCGGGAGGGTGGTTCACCCCTCCACTTT	CASSPREGGSPLHF
.	.	TRBV20-1	TRBJ2-3	TGCAGTGCTAGTGTGGGGGAACGGGGAGTAGATACGCAGTATTTT	CSASVGERGVDTQYF
TRBD1	few	TRBV7-2	TRBJ2-3	TGTGCCAGCAGCGACAGGGGCTCGGCAGATACGCAGTATTTT	CASSDRGSADTQYF
TRBD1	.	TRBV7-2	TRBJ2-7	TGTGCCAGCAGCTGGGGACAGGGAACCTTCTACGAGCAGTACTTC	CASSWGQGTFYEQYF
TRBD2	.	TRBV5-1	TRBJ2-7	TGCGCCAGCAGCTTGGGCTCGGGGGGGCCCGACGAGCAGTACTTC	CASSLGSGGPDEQYF
.	.	TRBV30	TRBJ2-7	TGTGCCTGGAGCGAGACTACTACCTACGAGCAGTACTTC	CAWSETTTYEQYF
TRBD1	.	TRBV5-1	TRBJ1-2	TGCGCCAGCAGCTTGGCCGGACAGGTCGGCTACACCTTC	CASSLAGQVGYTF
TRBD1	few	TRBV7-2	TRBJ2-4	TGTGCCAGCAGCTTAGCGCCAGGGGGCCAAAACATTCAGTACTTC	CASSLAPGGQNIQYF
TRBD2	many	TRBV29-1	TRBJ2-3	TGCAGCGTCGAAGCGGGAGGGAGGGCAGATACGCAGTATTTT	CSVEAGGRADTQYF
TRBD1	.	TRBV4-1	TRBJ1-2	TGCGCCAGCAGCCAAAAGGCCGGGACAGATACTAACTATGGCTACACCTTC	CASSQKAGTDTNYGYTF
TRBD1	few	TRBV24-1	TRBJ2-3	TGTGCCACCAGGGGGCTAAGACAGGGAGCAGATACGCAGTATTTT	CATRGLRQGADTQYF
.	few	TRBV7-2	TRBJ2-1	TGTGCCAGCAGCTTAGTGGTGGGAGTGGGCTACAATGAGCAGTTCTTC	CASSLVVGVGYNEQFF
.	few	TRBV18	TRBJ1-2	TGTGCCAGCTCACCACTGGATAACTATGGCTACACCTTC	CASSPLDNYGYTF